Listed here are 14 T cell receptor beta chains from one sample, sequenced in a study of blood T cell repertoires in COVID-19. The assay was immunoSEQ multiplex PCR, and TCRdb's table has in-frame clones only and misses some. The sample has a few hundred thousand clones, approximately 87% seen once; the top ten hold 2.5% to 3.5%. Sequenced material: PBMCs or T cells enriched from blood (not recorded which). Source of these receptors: a woman aged 50 to 60 in a cohort exposed to, infected with or recovered from COVID-19 (not recorded which).

The chain couples TRBV4-1 to TRBJ2-2; D not certain. Between the trimmed V and J ends, which lost 2 bases and 3 bases, there was a span of 13 bases. Germline CDR1 and CDR2: MGHRA and YSYEKL. The CDR3 length is 16 residues. The CDR3 nucleotides are TGCGCCAGCAGCCAATTGGGCCATCCGGACACCGGGGAGCTGTTTTTT. Its protein product is CASSQLGHPDTGELFF.

V gene TRBV9 combines with J gene TRBJ2-1, with 10 bases aligning to TRBD2. The CDR3 runs to 18 residues. The germline V gene has CDR1 SGDLS and CDR2 YYNGEE. The J segment lost 7 bases and the V segment lost 3 bases, leaving 16 bases of the junction unmatched. The CDR3 DNA is TGTGCCAGCAGCGACCCTTCGTGGGAGCGGGGGGGATTTAATGAGCAGTTCTTC. Translating it yields CASSDPSWERGGFNEQFF.

This sequence joins TRBV6-1 and TRBJ1-2; 7 positions agree with TRBD1. Germline values: CDR1 MNHNS, CDR2 SASEGT. This CDR3 is built from 14 residues. V lost 0 bases to trimming and J lost 3 bases; unmatched junction nucleotides: 1. CDR3 loop: CASSEAGGYYGYTF. The CDR3 nucleotides are TGTGCCAGCAGTGAAGCAGGGGGCTACTATGGCTACACCTTC.

CDR3 residues: CASQGNTEAFF. The CDR3 nucleotides read TGTGCCAGCCAGGGGAACACTGAAGCTTTCTTT. The V call is TRBV28, the J call TRBJ1-1, with TRBD1 as a possible D gene (5 bases). CDR1 is MDHEN and CDR2 is SYDVKM in the germline V gene. CDR3 length equals 11 residues. The germline V and J ends were trimmed by 8 bases and 1 base, with 5 bases remaining between them.

The rearrangement uses TRBV12-3 or TRBV12-4 and TRBJ2-5, with D perhaps matching TRBD1 (5 bases). The CDR3 runs 13 residues. V lost 2 bases and J 5 bases, leaving 9 bases between the germline ends. The DNA for the CDR3 is TGTGCCAGCAGTTTACAGGGTCGGGAGACCCAGTACTTC. Translating gives CASSLQGRETQYF.

This chain links TRBV7-6 with TRBJ1-4; the D is unclear. V was trimmed by 4 bases and J by 6 bases, leaving 12 bases between them. Germline CDR1 SGHVS, CDR2 FNYEAQ. The CDR3 is made up of 14 amino acids. CDR3 sequence reads: CASSYSGFYEKLFF. The CDR3 region has the DNA TGTGCCAGCAGCTATTCGGGGTTTTATGAAAAACTGTTTTTT. The variable domain in full, completed from reference TRBV7-6 and TRBJ1-4, reads GAGVSQSPRYKVTKRGQDVALRCDPISGHVSLYWYRQALGQGPEFLTYFNYEAQQDKSGLPNDRFSAERPEGSISTLTIQRTEQRDSAMYRCASSYSGFYEKLFFGSGTQLSVL.

The chain employs TRBV2 and TRBJ1-2; perhaps TRBD1 as D (5 bases). Trimming removed 8 bases at V and 1 base at J, with 8 bases between. The V gene's germline CDR1 is SNHLY and CDR2 FYNNEI. This CDR3 comprises 12 residues. The chain's CDR3 is CASRGNNYGYTF. The DNA for the CDR3 is TGTGCCAGCCGGGGGAATAACTATGGCTACACCTTC.

This clone was seen only once. The gene calls are TRBV28 and TRBJ1-6; no reliable D call. The CDR3 runs to 13 residues. Trimming removed 5 bases at V and 13 bases at J, with 15 bases between. In germline, CDR1 is MDHEN, CDR2 SYDVKM. This CDR3 reads CASSIETSLPLHF. The CDR3 nucleotides read TGTGCCAGCAGTATTGAAACTTCGTTGCCCCTCCACTTT.

V usage is TRBV10-3 and J usage is TRBJ1-2; D gene unclear. Deletions cut 6 bases from V and 7 bases from J, with 15 bases between. Per germline, CDR1 ENHRY and CDR2 SYGVKD. The CDR3 spans 13 residues. In nucleotides, the CDR3 is TGTGCCATCAGGGCCCGGGGAGATGGTGGCTACACCTTC. Amino acids: CAIRARGDGGYTF.

The gene calls are TRBV29-1 and TRBJ2-1; 8 bases map to TRBD2. The junction had 9 bases not matched to a gene; V was cut back by 6 bases and J by 2 bases. The CDR3 is made up of 15 amino acids. Germline CDR1 SQVTM, CDR2 ANQGSEA. The CDR3 loop reads CSVRPGGPTYNEQFF. DNA for the CDR3: TGCAGCGTGCGACCGGGGGGGCCCACCTACAATGAGCAGTTCTTC.

V usage is TRBV13 and J usage is TRBJ2-3; D remains ambiguous. The CDR3 extends over 12 amino acids. Germline CDR1 reads PRHDT; CDR2 reads FYEKMQ (reference sequence). V lost 2 bases and J 5 bases, leaving 5 bases between the germline ends. CDR3 sequence (DNA): TGTGCCAGCAGCTTATACGGAGATACGCAGTATTTT. Its translation: CASSLYGDTQYF.

The chain joins TRBV20-1 to TRBJ1-2, with D possibly being TRBD1 (6 bases). Per germline, CDR1 DFQATT and CDR2 SNEGSKA (reference sequence). The CDR3 has 12 amino acids. V dropped 3 bases and J dropped 7 bases, with 12 bases sitting between them. The CDR3 region is CSASRQAFGYTF. CDR3 nucleotide sequence: TGCAGTGCTAGTCGACAGGCGTTTGGCTACACCTTC.

The chain has TRBV5-1 and TRBJ1-2; TRBD1 is a possible D gene (5 bases). CDR3 length: 14 residues. The germline V gene has CDR1 SGHRS and CDR2 YFSETQ. The V end was cut by 3 bases, the J end by 1 base, with 10 bases between. CDR3 in DNA: TGCGCCAGCAGCTGGACAAGTGATAACTATGGCTACACCTTC. Encoded protein: CASSWTSDNYGYTF.

The chain joins TRBV11-1 to TRBJ2-5; D unresolved. Germline CDR1 is SGHAT and CDR2 is FQDESV (reference sequence). The CDR3 has 13 residues. V lost 3 bases and J lost 5, with 10 bases in between. The CDR3: CASSFSGWETQYF. CDR3 bases: TGTGCCAGCAGCTTTTCCGGTTGGGAGACCCAGTACTTC.